The 13 T cell receptor beta chains listed next were all sequenced from one sample in a study of Ad26.COV2.S vaccination and SARS-CoV-2 variants (dated by TCRdb to about 2021). To prepare the library, the immunoSEQ multiplex PCR assay was applied. TCRdb took this table from immuneACCESS and kept in-frame rearrangements with V and J called. Such tables lack part of the clones; where checked against another copy, unresolved V genes explain under half of the gap, and the rest is unexplained. The sample contains under 150,000 clones, roughly 89% of them found a single time. The ten largest account for around 5% of the sample. Reading the label with the study, this specimen's time point is: individuals recovered from natural SARS-CoV-2 infection. Here the sequenced sample was peripheral blood, taken after recovery from COVID-19. The receptors were gathered from a human donor who had recovered from COVID-19.

J is TRBJ1-1 and V is TRBV7-9; 10 nucleotides align to TRBD1. The trim removed 1 base at V and 3 bases at J, leaving 14 bases unmatched. Germline V gives CDR1 SEHNR, CDR2 FQNEAQ (reference sequence). CDR3 length: 19 residues. The CDR3 nucleotides are TGTGCCAGCAGCTTAGTACGCCTCCGGGACAGGGGCAGGGACACTGAAGCTTTCTTT. Translating gives CASSLVRLRDRGRDTEAFF.

The chain employs TRBV7-2 and TRBJ2-7; D may be TRBD1 (8 bases). CDR3 length equals 15 residues. Germline assignment: CDR1 SGHTA and CDR2 FQGNSA. The germline V and J ends were trimmed by 5 bases and 0 bases, with 14 bases remaining between them. The chain's CDR3 is CASSLDRDYSYEQYF. The CDR3 nucleotides are TGTGCCAGCAGCCTGGACAGGGACTACTCCTACGAGCAGTACTTC.

The chain uses TRBV19 and TRBJ2-7; weak D call: TRBD1 (5 bases). Germline CDR1 and CDR2: LNHDA and SQIVND (reference sequence). The CDR3 spans 14 residues. V lost 2 bases to trimming and J lost 2 bases, with 10 bases between them. The CDR3 coding sequence is TGTGCCAGTAGTATATCCCCAGGGACCTACGAGCAGTACTTC. Amino acid sequence: CASSISPGTYEQYF.

The chain employs TRBV19 and TRBJ1-2; D might be TRBD1 (5 bases). This CDR3 comprises 13 residues. Germline values: CDR1 LNHDA, CDR2 SQIVND (reference sequence). V was pared by 7 bases and J by 3 bases, with 12 bases between. This CDR3 is CASMGRDDYGYTF. The DNA for the CDR3 is TGTGCCAGTATGGGCAGGGACGACTATGGCTACACCTTC.

The V gene is TRBV28, the J gene TRBJ1-2; D unresolved. This CDR3 region has 13 residues. CDR1 and CDR2 (germline): MDHEN, SYDVKM. Between the trimmed V and J ends, which lost 2 bases and 4 bases, there was a span of 8 bases. This CDR3 is CASSLNSGYGYTF. The CDR3 nucleotides are TGTGCCAGCAGTTTAAACAGCGGCTATGGCTACACCTTC.

The V call is TRBV4-3, the J call TRBJ2-1; no clear D. Germline V gene lookup returns CDR1 LGHNA and CDR2 YSLEER. The CDR3 sequence is 13 residues long. The V and J ends lost 4 bases and 8 bases respectively, with 12 bases between them. CDR3: CASSPQTFDEQFF. In nucleotides, the CDR3 is TGCGCCAGCAGCCCTCAAACCTTCGATGAGCAGTTCTTC.

The chain has TRBV5-4 and TRBJ1-6; TRBD1 matches 7 bases. The CDR3 contains 18 residues. V trimming: 3 bases; J trimming: 6 bases; junction bases outside the gene matches: 15. Germline assignment: CDR1 SGHNT and CDR2 YYREEE (reference sequence). This CDR3 is CASSWGDSSGVGNSPLHF. CDR3 sequence (DNA): TGTGCCAGCAGCTGGGGGGACAGTTCTGGGGTGGGTAATTCACCCCTCCACTTT. The full variable domain, with the rest looked up from reference TRBV5-4 and TRBJ1-6, is ETGVTQSPTHLIKTRGQQVTLRCSSQSGHNTVSWYQQALGQGPQFIFQYYREEENGRGNFPPRFSGLQFPNYSSELNVNALELDDSALYLCASSWGDSSGVGNSPLHFGNGTRLTVT.

J is TRBJ2-1 and V is TRBV5-1; TRBD1 aligns across 9 bases. The CDR3 has 17 residues. Germline V gene sequence: CDR1 SGHRS, CDR2 YFSETQ. J gave up 5 bases and V 4 bases, and 13 bases lay outside the gene matches. CDR3 sequence: CASSLKTWDRENNEQFF. CDR3 DNA: TGCGCCAGCAGCCTTAAAACCTGGGACAGGGAAAACAATGAGCAGTTCTTC. The full variable domain, rest sourced from reference TRBV5-1 and TRBJ2-1, is KAGVTQTPRYLIKTRGQQVTLSCSPISGHRSVSWYQQTPGQGLQFLFEYFSETQRNKGNFPGRFSGRQFSNSRSEMNVSTLELGDSALYLCASSLKTWDRENNEQFFGPGTRLTVL.

This chain joins TRBV6-6 and TRBJ2-2; no firm D call. V dropped 7 bases and J dropped 6 bases, with 6 bases sitting between them. Germline V CDR1 and CDR2: MNHNY, SVGAGI (reference sequence). This CDR3 region has 11 residues. CDR3 DNA sequence: TGTGCCAGCACCTGGGCCGGGGAGCTGTTTTTT. The encoded protein is CASTWAGELFF.

V usage is TRBV6-6 and J usage is TRBJ1-2; no firm D call. This CDR3 region has 12 residues. Trimming took 4 bases from V and 8 from J, leaving 11 bases between them. In germline, CDR1 is MNHNY, CDR2 SVGAGI (reference sequence). The CDR3 region is CASSSLGRGYTF. The CDR3 DNA reads TGTGCCAGCAGTTCCCTTGGAAGGGGCTACACCTTC.

This clone came up once. The chain employs TRBV6-2 or TRBV6-3 and TRBJ1-1; a possible D gene is TRBD1 (6 bases). The CDR3 is 13 residues long. Trimming took 6 bases from V and 8 from J, leaving 16 bases between them. Germline CDR1 reads MNHEY; CDR2 reads SVGEGT. The CDR3 sequence is CASSPWGLKEAFF. The CDR3 DNA reads as TGTGCCAGCAGCCCATGGGGGCTAAAGGAAGCTTTCTTT.

This clone turned up a few times. V usage is TRBV20-1 and J usage is TRBJ2-7; no clear D gene. Germline values: CDR1 DFQATT, CDR2 SNEGSKA (reference sequence). The V and J ends lost 3 bases and 0 bases respectively, with 15 bases between them. This CDR3 contains 15 residues. CDR3 bases: TGCAGTGCTAGTAAGAAAGAAAGTTTCTCCTACGAGCAGTACTTC. Protein: CSASKKESFSYEQYF.

J is TRBJ1-6 and V is TRBV7-2; D unresolved. V was cut by 1 base and J by 4 bases, with 5 bases left in between. The CDR3 is 14 amino acids. CDR1 SGHTA and CDR2 FQGNSA come from the germline V gene. The CDR3 DNA follows: TGTGCCAGCAGCTTAGGGATGTATAATTCACCCCTCCACTTT. Translated: CASSLGMYNSPLHF.